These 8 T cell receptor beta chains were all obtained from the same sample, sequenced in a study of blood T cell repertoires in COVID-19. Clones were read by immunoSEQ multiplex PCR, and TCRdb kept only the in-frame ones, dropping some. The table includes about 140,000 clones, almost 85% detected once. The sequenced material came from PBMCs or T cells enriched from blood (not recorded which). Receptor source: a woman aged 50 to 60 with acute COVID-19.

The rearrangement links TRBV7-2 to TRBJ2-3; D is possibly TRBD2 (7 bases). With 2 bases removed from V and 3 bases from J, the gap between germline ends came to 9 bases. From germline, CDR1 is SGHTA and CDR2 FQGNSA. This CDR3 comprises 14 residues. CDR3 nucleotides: TGTGCCAGCAGCTTAAGGGGGGGGACAGATACGCAGTATTTT. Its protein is CASSLRGGTDTQYF.

CDR3 residues: CASSLGREPEAFF. CDR3 DNA sequence: TGTGCCAGCAGCTTAGGAAGGGAGCCTGAAGCTTTCTTT. The chain uses TRBV11-2 and TRBJ1-1; D remains ambiguous. Trimming took off 1 base at V and 6 bases at J, with 9 bases between the two ends. This CDR3 spans 13 amino acids. Germline CDR1 reads SGHAT; CDR2 reads FQNNGV.

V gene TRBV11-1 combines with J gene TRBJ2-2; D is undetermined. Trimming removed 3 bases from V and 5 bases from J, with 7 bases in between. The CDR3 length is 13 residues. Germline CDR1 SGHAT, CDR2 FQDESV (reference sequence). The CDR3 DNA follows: TGTGCCAGCAGCTTCGCGGTAACCGGGGAGCTGTTTTTT. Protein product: CASSFAVTGELFF. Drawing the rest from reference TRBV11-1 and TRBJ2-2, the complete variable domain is EAEVAQSPRYKITEKSQAVAFWCDPISGHATLYWYRQILGQGPELLVQFQDESVVDDSQLPKDRFSAERLKGVDSTLKIQPAELGDSAMYLCASSFAVTGELFFGEGSRLTVL.

The CDR3 sequence: CASRNRDSAYEQYF. The CDR3 nucleotides read TGTGCCAGTAGGAACAGGGACAGCGCCTACGAGCAGTACTTC. V and J are TRBV19 and TRBJ2-7; 7 bases are shared with TRBD1. Germline V gene sequence: CDR1 LNHDA, CDR2 SQIVND (reference sequence). Germline trimming cut 6 bases from V and 2 bases from J; bases unmatched to any gene: 7. The CDR3 totals 14 residues. The full variable domain, rest sourced from reference TRBV19 and TRBJ2-7, is DGGITQSPKYLFRKEGQNVTLSCEQNLNHDAMYWYRQDPGQGLRLIYYSQIVNDFQKGDIAEGYSVSREKKESFPLTVTSAQKNPTAFYLCASRNRDSAYEQYFGPGTRLTVT.

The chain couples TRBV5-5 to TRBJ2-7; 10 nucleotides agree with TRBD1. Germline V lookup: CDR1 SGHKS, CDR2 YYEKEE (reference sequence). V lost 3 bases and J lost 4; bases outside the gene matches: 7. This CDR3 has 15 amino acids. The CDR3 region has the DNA TGTGCCAGCAGCTCACGGACAGGGGGTCCTTACGAGCAGTACTTC. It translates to CASSSRTGGPYEQYF. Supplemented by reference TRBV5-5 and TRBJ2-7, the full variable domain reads DAGVTQSPTHLIKTRGQQVTLRCSPISGHKSVSWYQQVLGQGPQFIFQYYEKEERGRGNFPDRFSARQFPNYSSELNVNALLLGDSALYLCASSSRTGGPYEQYFGPGTRLTVT.

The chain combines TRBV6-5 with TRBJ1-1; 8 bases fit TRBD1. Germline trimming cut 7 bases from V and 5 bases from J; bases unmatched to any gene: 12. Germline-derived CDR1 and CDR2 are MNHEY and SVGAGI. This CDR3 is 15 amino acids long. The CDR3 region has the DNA TGTGCCAGCAACGTGGGCCGGCAGGGGGCAACTGAAGCTTTCTTT. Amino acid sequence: CASNVGRQGATEAFF.

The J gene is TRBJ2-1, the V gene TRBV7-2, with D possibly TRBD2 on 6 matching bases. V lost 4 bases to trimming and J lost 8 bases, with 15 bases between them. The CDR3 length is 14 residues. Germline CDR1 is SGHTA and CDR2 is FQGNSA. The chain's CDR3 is CASSSEPSAHEQFF. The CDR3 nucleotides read TGTGCCAGCAGCTCAGAACCTAGCGCCCATGAGCAGTTCTTC.

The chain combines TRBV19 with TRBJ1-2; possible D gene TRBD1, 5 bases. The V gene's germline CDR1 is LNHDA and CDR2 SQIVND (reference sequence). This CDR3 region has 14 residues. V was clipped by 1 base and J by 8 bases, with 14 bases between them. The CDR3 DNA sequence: TGTGCCAGTAGTATAGTCGGGGGTTCTGCCGGCTACACCTTC. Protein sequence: CASSIVGGSAGYTF.